Listed below are T cell receptor beta chains from one sample, sequenced in a study of cytomegalovirus exposure and HLA in healthy donors. The protocol was immunoSEQ multiplex PCR, while the TCRdb copy is restricted to in-frame clones and leaves out a portion. This table holds about 150,000 clones, over 60% found once. Sequencing used PBMCs. The receptors derive from a woman between 40 and 55 years old in good health and CMV-seronegative. Both conserved end residues are part of each CDR3. Each record gives: J gene, V gene, D gene, clone size, CDR3 DNA, CDR3 protein. The D gene is left open where the match is weak. Clone size appears in some rows only: once, few, many, or a class for an expanded clone.

j_call: TRBJ2-1; v_call: TRBV19; d_call: TRBD2; clone_size: NA; cdr3_nt: TGTGCCAGTAGTTCCCAACCGGGACTAGAATACAATGAGCAGTTCTTC; cdr3_aa: CASSSQPGLEYNEQFF
j_call: TRBJ1-5; v_call: TRBV7-2; d_call: NA; clone_size: NA; cdr3_nt: TGTGCCAGCAGCGATCATGGACCCGGGGAGCCCCAGCATTTT; cdr3_aa: CASSDHGPGEPQHF
j_call: TRBJ2-5; v_call: TRBV2; d_call: NA; clone_size: once; cdr3_nt: TGTGCCAGCTACCCAGGGAAACAAGAGACCCAGTACTTC; cdr3_aa: CASYPGKQETQYF
j_call: TRBJ1-2; v_call: TRBV4-2; d_call: NA; clone_size: few; cdr3_nt: TGTGCCAGCAGCCAAGTGGTCGGCTATGGCTACACCTTC; cdr3_aa: CASSQVVGYGYTF
j_call: TRBJ2-7; v_call: TRBV7-9; d_call: NA; clone_size: once; cdr3_nt: TGTGCCAGCAGCTTAGCGTATACGGACGAGCAGTACTTC; cdr3_aa: CASSLAYTDEQYF
j_call: TRBJ1-5; v_call: TRBV28; d_call: TRBD1; clone_size: few; cdr3_nt: TGTGCCACAGGGGGAGATTATAGCAATCAGCCCCAGCATTTT; cdr3_aa: CATGGDYSNQPQHF
j_call: TRBJ2-1; v_call: TRBV18; d_call: NA; clone_size: NA; cdr3_nt: TGTGCCAGCTCACCTTTGGACACCTACAATGAGCAGTTCTTC; cdr3_aa: CASSPLDTYNEQFF
j_call: TRBJ1-4; v_call: TRBV5-1; d_call: NA; clone_size: few; cdr3_nt: TGCGCCAGCAGCACAGGACATGTGGGTAATGAAAAACTGTTTTTT; cdr3_aa: CASSTGHVGNEKLFF
j_call: TRBJ1-1; v_call: TRBV5-1; d_call: NA; clone_size: NA; cdr3_nt: TGCGCCAGCAGCTTGGCCCGGGGAGGGAACACTGAAGCTTTCTTT; cdr3_aa: CASSLARGGNTEAFF
j_call: TRBJ2-1; v_call: TRBV5-1; d_call: TRBD2; clone_size: NA; cdr3_nt: TGCGCCAGCAGCACACCGACTAGCGGGGGTGCCTACAATGAGCAGTTCTTC; cdr3_aa: CASSTPTSGGAYNEQFF
j_call: TRBJ1-2; v_call: TRBV10-1; d_call: NA; clone_size: NA; cdr3_nt: TGCGCCAGCAGTGAAAGGGGGGGGAATGGCTACACCTTC; cdr3_aa: CASSERGGNGYTF
j_call: TRBJ2-2; v_call: TRBV2; d_call: TRBD1; clone_size: NA; cdr3_nt: TGTGCCGGGGAGATACCGGGACAGGGGACCGGGGAGCTGTTTTTT; cdr3_aa: CAGEIPGQGTGELFF
j_call: TRBJ2-3; v_call: TRBV7-2; d_call: TRBD2; clone_size: NA; cdr3_nt: TGTGCCAGCAAACTAGCGGGGGTCAGCACAGATACGCAGTATTTT; cdr3_aa: CASKLAGVSTDTQYF
j_call: TRBJ1-6; v_call: TRBV7-9; d_call: NA; clone_size: NA; cdr3_nt: TGTTCCAGCAGCCTCTCTAATTCACCCCTCCACTTT; cdr3_aa: CSSSLSNSPLHF
j_call: TRBJ1-2; v_call: TRBV6-5; d_call: NA; clone_size: NA; cdr3_nt: TGTGCCAGCAGTTACAGTACTTGGGGGCACGGTGGCTACACCTTC; cdr3_aa: CASSYSTWGHGGYTF
j_call: TRBJ1-2; v_call: TRBV6-1; d_call: NA; clone_size: NA; cdr3_nt: TGTGCCAGCAGTGAAACGGCTAACTATGGCTACACCTTC; cdr3_aa: CASSETANYGYTF
j_call: TRBJ1-2; v_call: TRBV18; d_call: TRBD1; clone_size: NA; cdr3_nt: TGTGCCAGCTCACCACAGGGACAGGGGAATAGCGGCTACACCTTC; cdr3_aa: CASSPQGQGNSGYTF
j_call: TRBJ1-2; v_call: TRBV18; d_call: TRBD1; clone_size: NA; cdr3_nt: TGTGCCAGCTCACGGGGACAGGGGTCAGCTAACTATGGCTACACCTTC; cdr3_aa: CASSRGQGSANYGYTF
j_call: TRBJ2-1; v_call: TRBV5-1; d_call: TRBD2; clone_size: NA; cdr3_nt: TGCGCCAGCAGCCCAATGGGGTTCGAGCGGGGGGGCAATGAGCAGTTCTTC; cdr3_aa: CASSPMGFERGGNEQFF
j_call: TRBJ2-2; v_call: TRBV29-1; d_call: TRBD1; clone_size: few; cdr3_nt: TGCAGCGTCACAATGACAGGGGGGTTTCGTACCGGGGAGCTGTTTTTT; cdr3_aa: CSVTMTGGFRTGELFF
j_call: TRBJ2-5; v_call: TRBV6-6; d_call: TRBD2; clone_size: NA; cdr3_nt: TGTGCCACCCCTAGCGGGGGTGCAGAGACCCAGTACTTC; cdr3_aa: CATPSGGAETQYF
j_call: TRBJ2-2; v_call: TRBV9; d_call: TRBD2; clone_size: NA; cdr3_nt: TGTGCCAGCAGCGTAGCTAGCGGGGGGAACACCGGGGAGCTGTTTTTT; cdr3_aa: CASSVASGGNTGELFF
j_call: TRBJ2-7; v_call: TRBV27; d_call: TRBD1; clone_size: NA; cdr3_nt: TGTGCCAGCAGTTTAGTTGGGACAGGGCAGGCGCAGTACTTC; cdr3_aa: CASSLVGTGQAQYF
j_call: TRBJ1-5; v_call: TRBV27; d_call: TRBD1; clone_size: NA; cdr3_nt: TGTGCCAGCAGTCCTGACAGGGGGAGCAATCAGCCCCAGCATTTT; cdr3_aa: CASSPDRGSNQPQHF
j_call: TRBJ2-7; v_call: TRBV11-2; d_call: TRBD2; clone_size: NA; cdr3_nt: TGTGCCAGCAGCCCTAGGACTAGCGGGATCAGCTACGAGCAGTACTTC; cdr3_aa: CASSPRTSGISYEQYF
j_call: TRBJ1-4; v_call: TRBV5-4; d_call: TRBD1; clone_size: NA; cdr3_nt: TGTGCCAGCAGCAGACAGGGGAGTGGTGAAAAACTGTTTTTT; cdr3_aa: CASSRQGSGEKLFF
j_call: TRBJ2-2; v_call: TRBV14; d_call: NA; clone_size: NA; cdr3_nt: TGTGCCAGCAGCGTATATACGGTCGGGGAGCTGTTTTTT; cdr3_aa: CASSVYTVGELFF
j_call: TRBJ2-7; v_call: TRBV6-5; d_call: TRBD1; clone_size: few; cdr3_nt: TGTGCCAGCCGTCGAGGGACAGTGTCCTACGAGCAGTACTTC; cdr3_aa: CASRRGTVSYEQYF
j_call: TRBJ2-7; v_call: TRBV2; d_call: NA; clone_size: NA; cdr3_nt: TGTGCCAGCAGTGATATCCAGACCTACGAGCAGTACTTC; cdr3_aa: CASSDIQTYEQYF
j_call: TRBJ1-1; v_call: TRBV7-2; d_call: NA; clone_size: NA; cdr3_nt: TGTGCCAGCAGCTTAGGGGCAGTGGGAGCGTGGGCTTTCTTT; cdr3_aa: CASSLGAVGAWAFF
j_call: TRBJ2-7; v_call: TRBV7-9; d_call: TRBD1; clone_size: few; cdr3_nt: TGTGCCAGCAGCCAGTCAGGGGGTGGAGAGCAGTACTTC; cdr3_aa: CASSQSGGGEQYF
j_call: TRBJ2-7; v_call: TRBV28; d_call: NA; clone_size: NA; cdr3_nt: TGTGCCAGCAGTCCCCGTGGCAGGGCCCTCTACGAGCAGTACTTC; cdr3_aa: CASSPRGRALYEQYF
j_call: TRBJ1-2; v_call: TRBV7-9; d_call: TRBD1; clone_size: NA; cdr3_nt: TGTGCCAGCAGCCCGCGGGACAGGGGGAAGAATGGCTACACCTTC; cdr3_aa: CASSPRDRGKNGYTF